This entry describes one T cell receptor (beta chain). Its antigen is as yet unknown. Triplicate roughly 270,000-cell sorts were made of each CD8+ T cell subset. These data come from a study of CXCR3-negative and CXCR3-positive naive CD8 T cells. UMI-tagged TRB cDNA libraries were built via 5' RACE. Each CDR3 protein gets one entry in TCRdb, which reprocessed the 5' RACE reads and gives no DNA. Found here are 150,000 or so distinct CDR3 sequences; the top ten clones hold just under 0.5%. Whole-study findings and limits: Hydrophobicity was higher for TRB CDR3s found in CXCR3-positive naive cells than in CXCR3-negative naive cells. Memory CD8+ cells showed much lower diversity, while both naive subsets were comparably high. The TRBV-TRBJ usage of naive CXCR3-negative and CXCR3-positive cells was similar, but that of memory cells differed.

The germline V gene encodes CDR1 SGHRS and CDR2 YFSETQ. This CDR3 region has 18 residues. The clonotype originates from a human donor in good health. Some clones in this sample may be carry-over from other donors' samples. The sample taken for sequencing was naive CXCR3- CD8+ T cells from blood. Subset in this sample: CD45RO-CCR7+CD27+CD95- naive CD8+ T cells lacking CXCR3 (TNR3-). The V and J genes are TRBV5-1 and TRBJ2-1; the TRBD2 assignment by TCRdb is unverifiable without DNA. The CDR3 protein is CASKPGLAGDVSYNEQFF.